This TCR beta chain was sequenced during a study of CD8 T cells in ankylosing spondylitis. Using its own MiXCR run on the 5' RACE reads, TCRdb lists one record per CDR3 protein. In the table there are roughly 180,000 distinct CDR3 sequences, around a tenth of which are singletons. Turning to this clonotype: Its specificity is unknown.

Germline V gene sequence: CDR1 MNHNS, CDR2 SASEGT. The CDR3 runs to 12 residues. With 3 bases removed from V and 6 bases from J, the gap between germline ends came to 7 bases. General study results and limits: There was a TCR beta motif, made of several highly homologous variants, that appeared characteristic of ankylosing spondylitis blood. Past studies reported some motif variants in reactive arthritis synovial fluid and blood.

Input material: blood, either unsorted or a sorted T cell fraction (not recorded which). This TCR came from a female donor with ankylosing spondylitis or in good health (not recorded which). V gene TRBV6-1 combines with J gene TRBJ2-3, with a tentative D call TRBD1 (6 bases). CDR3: CASSDTGDTQYF. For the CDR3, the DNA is TGTGCCAGCAGTGACACAGGGGATACGCAGTATTTT.